This T cell receptor (beta chain) was obtained from a study of regulatory T cells in long-lasting Graves disease. This clonotype turned up a few times. Regarding time point: persistent/refractory GD, antithyroid drugs over 5 years with positive TRAb. TCR sequences were obtained from RNA taken from PBMCs. According to the study, TCR beta libraries were built with iRepertoire HTBI primers and CDR3-region Arm-PCR. In TCRdb, the multiplex PCR reads were re-called with MiXCR into one record per CDR3 protein. Among about 430,000 distinct CDR3 sequences listed, over 20% were seen once. The CDR3 spans 14 residues. CDR1 is MNHEY and CDR2 is SVGEGT in the germline V gene. V was shortened by 2 bases and J by 3 bases, with 11 bases between the two germline ends.

This clonotype was sampled from a female donor with Graves disease. The V gene is TRBV6-2 or TRBV6-3, the J gene TRBJ2-7; D is unclear. Specimen: peripheral blood mononuclear cells (PBMCs), collected when the disease was refractory, from a patient treated with antithyroid drugs. The CDR3 spells CASSYEAGVYEQYF. As DNA, the CDR3 is TGTGCCAGCAGTTACGAGGCAGGAGTCTACGAGCAGTACTTC.